A selection of T cell receptor beta chains follows, all from one sample in a study of regulatory T cells in long-lasting Graves disease. TCRdb itself ran the multiplex PCR reads through MiXCR, one entry per CDR3 protein. The repertoire holds roughly 300,000 distinct CDR3 sequences, with 20% to 25% as singletons. This sample comprised peripheral blood mononuclear cells (PBMCs), obtained when the disease was refractory, from a patient treated with antithyroid drugs. The receptor source for this set is a female donor with Graves disease. Both conserved end residues are part of each CDR3. The order of the fields is J gene, CDR3 length, V gene, CDR3 protein.

TRBJ2-7,14,TRBV28,CASGGTGETYEQYF
TRBJ2-1,13,TRBV12-3/TRBV12-4,CASQSGDYNEQFF
TRBJ1-6,14,TRBV10-3,CAISEGQGTSPLHF
TRBJ1-6,14,TRBV12-3/TRBV12-4,CASSRERTTSPLHF
TRBJ2-2,17,TRBV11-2,CASSWTPLSLDTGELFF
TRBJ2-5,17,TRBV7-2,CASSLERASGTQETQYF
TRBJ2-5,14,TRBV7-2,CASSLQRNQETQYF
TRBJ2-7,14,TRBV6-1,CASITGQGTYEQYF
TRBJ2-3,12,TRBV6-1,CASSGATDTQYF
TRBJ1-4,15,TRBV5-1,CASSFGRATNEKLFF
TRBJ2-1,15,TRBV3-1,CASSQGLATYNEQFF
TRBJ2-2,12,TRBV7-2,CASSLVRGKLFF
TRBJ1-3,16,TRBV28,CASSLGGFYSGNTIYF
TRBJ1-5,18,TRBV3-1,CASSQGHPGPWDNQPQHF
TRBJ2-7,16,TRBV7-9,CASSRTFGQGSYEQYF
TRBJ1-2,13,TRBV6-5,CASSYSINYGYTF
TRBJ2-6,18,TRBV10-2,CASSEGPDSYSGANVLTF
TRBJ1-3,15,TRBV19,CASSMSSASGNTIYF
TRBJ2-7,14,TRBV10-3,CAIMRGTGGYEQYF
TRBJ1-5,13,TRBV4-1,CASSQGRFQPQHF
TRBJ1-4,16,TRBV6-5,CASSYSGGRMYEKLFF
TRBJ2-3,12,TRBV7-2,CASSFLTDTQYF
TRBJ2-7,13,TRBV6-9,CASSLDRATEQYF
TRBJ2-4,16,TRBV6-2/TRBV6-3,CASSYGAGLAKNIQYF
TRBJ2-2,13,TRBV12-3/TRBV12-4,CASGRGTGGELFF
TRBJ2-5,14,TRBV20-1,CSAKEPTALETQYF
TRBJ1-1,14,TRBV6-1,CASRTRDRATEAFF
TRBJ1-6,15,TRBV12-3/TRBV12-4,CASSQAYGENSPLHF
TRBJ1-1,14,TRBV19,CASSIYGRNTEAFF
TRBJ1-4,15,TRBV4-1,CASSQVGRADEKLFF
TRBJ1-5,14,TRBV7-8,CASSTQGLYQPQHF
TRBJ1-5,14,TRBV27,CATSPGRSGQPQHF
TRBJ2-2,16,TRBV4-1,CASSQLNLANTGELFF
TRBJ2-7,12,TRBV20-1,CSARGGFYEQYF
TRBJ1-4,16,TRBV9,CASSVDGGGAWEKLFF
TRBJ2-7,15,TRBV4-3,CASSLYSGRSYEQYF
TRBJ2-5,11,TRBV29-1,CSVGGPETQYF
TRBJ1-5,13,TRBV28,CASGGPFNQPQHF
TRBJ2-7,12,TRBV7-2,CASSPLSLEQYF
TRBJ1-2,13,TRBV19,CASSVQGLRGYTF
TRBJ2-7,17,TRBV4-1,CASSQGQMTGGGYEQYF
TRBJ2-7,15,TRBV3-1,CASSQTPGGRYEQYF
TRBJ2-7,14,TRBV11-2,CASSSGGSSYEQYF
TRBJ1-6,13,TRBV7-9,CASRPSGDSPLHF
TRBJ2-6,16,TRBV10-3,CAISDIRTSGANVLTF
TRBJ2-7,14,TRBV20-1,CSARDFTSGRGQYF
TRBJ2-7,13,TRBV6-1,CASRSDLEPEQYF
TRBJ2-7,14,TRBV20-1,CSAPSWTGTYEQYF
TRBJ2-7,14,TRBV28,CASSLEHANYEQYF
TRBJ1-5,12,TRBV12-3/TRBV12-4,CASSFYNQPQHF
TRBJ2-5,15,TRBV28,CASSGPGRLQETQYF